What follows is one TCR beta chain and its context. Researchers ran the PCR with 60 Vbeta and 13 Jbeta primers. Repertoires were generated with immunoSEQ multiplex PCR, while TCRdb's copy carries only in-frame clones and drops some. The sample shows roughly 160,000 clones, around 79% of them seen only once. The CDR3 spans 15 residues. CDR1 is LNHNV, CDR2 YYDKDF, per germline (reference sequence). Trimming stripped 0 bases from V and 1 base from J, with 9 bases between. The data derive from a study of cytomegalovirus exposure and HLA in healthy donors. The TCR comes from a man aged 35 to 55 in good health and CMV-seronegative. The sequenced sample was PBMCs. The chain uses TRBV15 and TRBJ2-5; D is unclear. The CDR3 nucleotides are TGTGCCACCAGCAGAGATGGCGGCTTCCAAGAGACCCAGTACTTC. This gives the protein CATSRDGGFQETQYF.